Listed below are T cell receptor beta chains from one sample, sequenced in a study of cytomegalovirus exposure and HLA in healthy donors. Data came from immunoSEQ multiplex PCR; TCRdb stores just in-frame clones and leaves some out. Here the sample spans 95,000 to 110,000 clones, more than 75% being singletons. Specimen: PBMCs. The source of these receptors is a woman younger than 30 in good health and CMV-seropositive. The CDR3 runs from the conserved cysteine through the conserved F or W. D genes are given only for firm matches. Some rows have no size entry. The others give once, few or many, or a class for an expanded clone.

j_call,v_call,clone_size,d_call,cdr3_nt,cdr3_aa
TRBJ1-4,TRBV28,.,TRBD1,TGTGCCAGCAGACCCGGGACAGTCAATGAAAAACTGTTTTTT,CASRPGTVNEKLFF
TRBJ1-1,TRBV15,.,.,TGTGCCACCAGCAACCTTAGAGAGGGACATCGGGCTTTCTTT,CATSNLREGHRAFF
TRBJ2-7,TRBV21-1,.,.,TGTGCCAGCAGCAAAGGGGACTTCTACGAGCAGTACTTC,CASSKGDFYEQYF
TRBJ2-7,TRBV28,.,TRBD2,TGTGCCAGCAGTCCGAAGACTAGCTGGAGGGACGAGCAGTACTTC,CASSPKTSWRDEQYF
TRBJ2-1,TRBV2,.,.,TGTGCCAGCAGTGTTGGAGTGTACAATGAGCAGTTCTTC,CASSVGVYNEQFF
TRBJ1-6,TRBV18,.,TRBD1,TGTGCCAGCTCACCACAGACAGGGGTTGATTCACCCCTCCACTTT,CASSPQTGVDSPLHF
TRBJ2-1,TRBV27,.,TRBD2,TGTGCCAGCAGTACTATGGCGGGGGGGTACAATGAGCAGTTCTTC,CASSTMAGGYNEQFF
TRBJ2-5,TRBV27,.,.,TGTGCCAGCAGGAAGGGGCGATCCCTTCAAGAGACCCAGTACTTC,CASRKGRSLQETQYF
TRBJ2-7,TRBV7-9,.,TRBD2,TGTGCCAGCAGCTTTGGGACTAGCGGGAGATACGAGCAGTACTTC,CASSFGTSGRYEQYF
TRBJ1-1,TRBV5-5,.,TRBD1,TGTGCCAGCAGTCGCGGGGGGGGACAGATGAACACTGAAGCTTTCTTT,CASSRGGGQMNTEAFF
TRBJ2-7,TRBV30,.,.,TGTGCCTGGCAGGGGCTCACCTACGAGCAGTACTTC,CAWQGLTYEQYF
TRBJ2-7,TRBV6-6,.,TRBD2,TGTGCCAGCATCCCCGGACTAGCGGTGACCTACGAGCAGTACTTC,CASIPGLAVTYEQYF
TRBJ2-1,TRBV15,.,.,TGTGCCACCAGCAGAGGAACCGGACTAAGCCGTACAAATTACCCATACAATGAGCAGTTCTTC,CATSRGTGLSRTNYPYNEQFF
TRBJ2-3,TRBV18,.,TRBD2,TGTGCCAGCTCTCCTTCTAGCGGGAATCGGGCAGATACGCAGTATTTT,CASSPSSGNRADTQYF
TRBJ1-1,TRBV6-6,.,TRBD1,TGTGCCAGCCGACAGGGCGCTGAAGCTTTCTTT,CASRQGAEAFF
TRBJ2-7,TRBV2,few,.,TGTGCCAGCAGTCCTCAGTACCCCTCCTACGAGCAGTACTTC,CASSPQYPSYEQYF
TRBJ1-2,TRBV19,.,TRBD1,TGTGCCAGTAGTGATGGGACAGGGTGGACGAGAGGCTACACCTTC,CASSDGTGWTRGYTF
TRBJ2-7,TRBV6-1,.,.,TGTGCCAGCAGTGAAGCTCTAGTCTCCTACGAGCAGTACTTC,CASSEALVSYEQYF
TRBJ2-1,TRBV7-9,.,TRBD2,TGTGCCAGCAGCTTTCCTAGCGGGGAACACAATGAGCAGTTCTTC,CASSFPSGEHNEQFF
TRBJ2-7,TRBV7-3,.,TRBD1,TGTGCCAGCAGCTTTCAGAAGGGGGCGGAGACCTACGAGCAGTACTTC,CASSFQKGAETYEQYF
TRBJ1-2,TRBV10-2,.,TRBD1,TGCGCCAGCAGGGACAGGGTGGGGGGCTACACCTTC,CASRDRVGGYTF
TRBJ1-2,TRBV28,.,.,TGTGCCAGCAGTCCCCCGGACACTAACTATGGCTACACCTTC,CASSPPDTNYGYTF
TRBJ1-1,TRBV2,.,.,TGTGCCAGCGGCCCGCGCCGGGAGAGTGAAGCTTTCTTT,CASGPRRESEAFF
TRBJ1-2,TRBV27,.,TRBD1,TGTGCCAGCAGAGCTCCAGGGACAGGCGCTAACTATGGCTACACCTTC,CASRAPGTGANYGYTF
TRBJ2-7,TRBV10-2,.,TRBD2,TGCGCCAGCAGTGACCCCGGCGACCGGGAGGGCCTCCACGAGCAGTACTTC,CASSDPGDREGLHEQYF
TRBJ1-4,TRBV19,few,TRBD1,TGTGCCAGTAGTGCTGACAGGGCATCTAATGAAAAACTGTTTTTT,CASSADRASNEKLFF
TRBJ2-7,TRBV25-1,.,TRBD1,TGTGCCAGCAGTGAATATTTCGGACAGGGGTTTTCCGAGCAGTACTTC,CASSEYFGQGFSEQYF
TRBJ2-7,TRBV2,.,.,TGTGCCAGCAGTGAAGGGGCAGGGGCCTCCTACGAGCAGTACTTC,CASSEGAGASYEQYF
TRBJ2-1,TRBV2,.,TRBD1,TGTGCCAGCAGTCCCGGGACAGCGTTCGGTGAGCAGTTCTTC,CASSPGTAFGEQFF
TRBJ2-5,TRBV7-3,few,.,TGTGCCAGCAGCTTTACGACAGCTCAGGAGACCCAGTACTTC,CASSFTTAQETQYF
TRBJ2-7,TRBV15,.,.,TGTGCCACCAGCAGGTCGACCCTACGCGGCTACGAGCAGTACTTC,CATSRSTLRGYEQYF
TRBJ2-2,TRBV2,.,TRBD2,TGTGCCAGCAGTGTTGCTGCTAGCGGGGGGAACACCGGGGAGCTGTTTTTT,CASSVAASGGNTGELFF
TRBJ2-3,TRBV5-5,few,.,TGTGCCAGCAGCTTGGGGCGGAGCACAGATACGCAGTATTTT,CASSLGRSTDTQYF
TRBJ2-2,TRBV18,.,TRBD2,TGTGCCAGCTCACCCCGGGGGGGCTCGCGTCGGAGGGAGGGTTCCGGGGAGCTGTTTTTT,CASSPRGGSRRREGSGELFF
TRBJ2-1,TRBV7-3,.,TRBD2,TGTGCCAGCAGCTTAACGGTTGAGGCTAGCGGGTCCTCCTACAATGAGCAGTTCTTC,CASSLTVEASGSSYNEQFF
TRBJ2-3,TRBV10-3,.,.,TGTGCCATCAGTGAGGGCCTAGCGGATACGCAGTATTTT,CAISEGLADTQYF
TRBJ1-4,TRBV4-1,.,TRBD1,TGCGCCAGCAGCCGCTCCGGGACAGGGAATGAAAAACTGTTTTTT,CASSRSGTGNEKLFF
TRBJ2-7,TRBV28,.,.,TGTGCCAGCAGTGAACTAGTAGTAGGTCGCCTCGGCGAGCAGTACTTC,CASSELVVGRLGEQYF
TRBJ1-5,TRBV6-1,few,.,TGTGCCAGCAGTGAATCCTATAGCAATCAGCCCCAGCATTTT,CASSESYSNQPQHF
TRBJ2-5,TRBV6-5,.,TRBD2,TGTGCCAGCAGGGGAACTAGCGGCCAAGAGACCCAGTACTTC,CASRGTSGQETQYF
TRBJ2-3,TRBV4-2,once,TRBD2,TGTGCCAGCAGCCTTATGACTAGCGGGAGGTACACAGATACGCAGTATTTT,CASSLMTSGRYTDTQYF
TRBJ2-3,TRBV5-1,.,.,TGCGCCAGCAGCTTAGAATCGCGGCCCACAGATACGCAGTATTTT,CASSLESRPTDTQYF
TRBJ2-7,TRBV5-4,few,.,TGTGCCAGCAGCTTGGAGAGCTCCTACGAGCAGTACTTC,CASSLESSYEQYF
TRBJ2-1,TRBV28,.,TRBD1,TGTGCCAGCAGCCGAACAGGGGGCTCCTACAATGAGCAGTTCTTC,CASSRTGGSYNEQFF
TRBJ2-2,TRBV2,.,.,TGTGCCAGCATTGCGGGCAACACCGGGGAGCTGTTTTTT,CASIAGNTGELFF